This T cell receptor beta chain was obtained from a study of T cells expressing NK-cell markers. Background on the study: The eight sequenced donors comprised seven who were HCMV-seropositive and one who was seronegative.

General observations from the study: Topping the CD3+CD56-NKG2C+ fraction as well were these clonotypes, in a few donors. In a group of roughly 6 donors, dominant NKG2C+ clonotypes represented roughly 1.0-8% of CD8+ T cells.

UMIs were included in TCR beta cDNA generated by 5'RACE template switching. For each CDR3 protein, TCRdb gives one entry from its re-call of the 5' RACE reads, without DNA. In total, the table holds some 450,000 distinct CDR3 sequences. Note on this clonotype: No antigen is known for it.

The germline gives CDR1 SSHAT, CDR2 FNYEAQ (reference sequence). The CDR3 is 12 residues long. This TCR derives from a woman aged 18 to 69 in good health. J is TRBJ2-1 and V is TRBV7-7; TCRdb returns TRBD1, unconfirmable since there is no DNA. Sequenced: blood T cells: a sorted CD56 or NKG2C T cell subset, CD4+ or CD8+ T cells, or bulk PBMC T cells (not recorded which). The CDR3 spells CASSSLGGEQFF. Filled out from reference TRBV7-7 and TRBJ2-1, the complete variable domain reads GAGVSQSPRYKVTKRGQDVTLRCDPISSHATLYWYQQALGQGPEFLTYFNYEAQPDKSGLPSDRFSAERPEGSISTLTIQRTEQRDSAMYRCASSSLGGEQFFGPGTRLTVL.